Below, 6 T cell receptor beta chains from the same sample are listed, as sequenced in a study of blood T cells in healthy people across ages. Then a second PCR, running about 6 to 12 cycles, was carried out with a sample-barcoded 5' primer and a J-beta primer mix. TCRdb itself ran the 5' RACE reads through MiXCR, one entry per CDR3 protein. The sample records over 600,000 distinct CDR3 sequences, roughly 50% being singletons. Sequenced input: blood. The receptors originated from a man between 35 and 55 years old in good health.

The chain carries TRBV6-1 and TRBJ1-2; unclear D gene. Trimming shortened V by 6 bases and J by 5 bases, and 7 bases separated the two germline ends. The CDR3 is 11 amino acids. The germline CDR1 and CDR2 sequences are MNHNS and SASEGT. DNA of the CDR3: TGTGCCAGCAGCTTCGCTTATGGCTACACCTTC. It yields the protein CASSFAYGYTF.

This clonotype was detected only a few times. This chain connects TRBV11-2 to TRBJ2-3; D uncertain. Germline assignment: CDR1 SGHAT and CDR2 FQNNGV. This CDR3 is built from 15 residues. V was cut by 4 bases and J by 2 bases, with 13 bases left in between. The CDR3 bases are TGTGCCAGCAGCTGGGGTGGCACTCCCACAGATACGCAGTATTTT. Translation: CASSWGGTPTDTQYF. The whole variable domain, remainder taken from reference TRBV11-2 and TRBJ2-3, is EAGVAQSPRYKIIEKRQSVAFWCNPISGHATLYWYQQILGQGPKLLIQFQNNGVVDDSQLPKDRFSAERLKGVDSTLKIQPAKLEDSAVYLCASSWGGTPTDTQYFGPGTRLTVL.

The table lists this clonotype with a count of one. The V gene is TRBV10-3, the J gene TRBJ1-1; 7 bases match TRBD1. The CDR3 spans 13 residues. J lost 4 bases, V lost 7 bases, and 6 bases had no gene match. CDR1 is ENHRY, CDR2 SYGVKD, per germline. CDR3 coding DNA: TGTGCCATCAAACGTCAGGGGGGCACTGAAGCTTTCTTT. Its translation is CAIKRQGGTEAFF.

The chain links TRBV5-1 to TRBJ1-1; maybe TRBD1 (5 bases). Trimming removed 7 bases at V and 0 bases at J, with 16 bases between. The CDR3 contains 15 residues. CDR1 SGHRS and CDR2 YFSETQ come from the germline V gene. The CDR3 nucleotides read TGCGCCAGCCGCCGAGGGTGGGGGTTGAACACTGAAGCTTTCTTT. It yields the protein CASRRGWGLNTEAFF.

The chain recombines TRBV6-5 with TRBJ2-2; D unclear. The CDR3 is 13 amino acids. The V and J ends lost 11 bases and 4 bases respectively, with 14 bases between them. Germline CDR1 is MNHEY and CDR2 is SVGAGI. The CDR3 here is CAVTVSGTGELFF. The CDR3 region has the DNA TGTGCCGTCACGGTGTCGGGCACCGGGGAGCTGTTTTTT.

This clonotype was seen repeatedly, ten times or more. A much larger clone sits a single nucleotide away, making a read error possible. CDR3: CASSRERGGSWETQYF. The CDR3 coding sequence is TGTGCCAGCAGCCGCGAACGTGGAGGGTCGTGGGAGACCCAGTACTTC. The chain joins TRBV7-2 to TRBJ2-5; possibly TRBD2 for D (6 bases). The CDR3 length is 16 residues. Trimming pared 5 bases from V and 5 bases from J, leaving 21 bases between. From germline, CDR1 is SGHTA and CDR2 FQGNSA.